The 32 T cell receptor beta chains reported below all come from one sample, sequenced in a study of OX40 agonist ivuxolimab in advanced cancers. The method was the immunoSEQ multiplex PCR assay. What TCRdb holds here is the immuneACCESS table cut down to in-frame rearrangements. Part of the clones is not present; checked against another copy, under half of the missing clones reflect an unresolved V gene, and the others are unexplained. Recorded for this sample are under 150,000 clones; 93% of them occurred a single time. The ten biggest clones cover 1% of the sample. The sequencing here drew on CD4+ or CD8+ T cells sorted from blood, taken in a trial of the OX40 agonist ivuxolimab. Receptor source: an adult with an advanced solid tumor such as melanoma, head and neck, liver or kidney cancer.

CDR3 in DNA: TGTGCCAGTAGCGAACAGGTGAACACTGAAGCTTTCTTT. Its translation: CASSEQVNTEAFF. The rearrangement uses TRBV19 and TRBJ1-1, with D perhaps TRBD1 (5 bases). In germline, CDR1 is LNHDA, CDR2 SQIVND (reference sequence). V was clipped by 6 bases and J by 0 bases, with 8 bases between them. The CDR3 runs to 13 residues.

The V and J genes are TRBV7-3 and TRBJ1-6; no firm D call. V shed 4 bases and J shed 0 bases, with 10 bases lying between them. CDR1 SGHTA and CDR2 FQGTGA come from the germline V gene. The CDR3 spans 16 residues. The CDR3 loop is CASSSLPSSYNSPLHF. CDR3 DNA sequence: TGTGCCAGCAGCTCTCTTCCGAGCTCCTATAATTCACCCCTCCACTTT. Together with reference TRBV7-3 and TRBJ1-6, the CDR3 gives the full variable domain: GAGVSQTPSNKVTEKGKYVELRCDPISGHTALYWYRQSLGQGPEFLIYFQGTGAADDSGLPNDRFFAVRPEGSVSTLKIQRTERGDSAVYLCASSSLPSSYNSPLHFGNGTRLTVT.

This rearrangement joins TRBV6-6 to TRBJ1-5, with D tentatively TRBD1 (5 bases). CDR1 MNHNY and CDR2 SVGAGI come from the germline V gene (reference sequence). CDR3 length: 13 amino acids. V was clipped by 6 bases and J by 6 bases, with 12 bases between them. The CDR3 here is CASRRQSPQPQHF. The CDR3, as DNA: TGTGCCAGCAGACGACAGTCCCCTCAGCCCCAGCATTTT.

The CDR3 bases are TGCGCCAGCAGCCGGTGGGGGCTTCGGGCGGGGGCCAACGTCCTGACTTTC. This gives the protein CASSRWGLRAGANVLTF. The chain links TRBV5-1 to TRBJ2-6; possibly TRBD1 for D (6 bases). Germline V gene data show CDR1 as SGHRS and CDR2 as YFSETQ. V shed 4 bases and J shed 4 bases, with 18 bases lying between them. This CDR3 comprises 17 residues.

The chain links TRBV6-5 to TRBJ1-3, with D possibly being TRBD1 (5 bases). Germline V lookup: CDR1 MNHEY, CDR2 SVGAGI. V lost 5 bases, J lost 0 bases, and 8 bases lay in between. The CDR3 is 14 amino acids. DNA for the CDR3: TGTGCCAGCAGTGGGACCCTCTCTGGAAACACCATATATTTT. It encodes CASSGTLSGNTIYF.

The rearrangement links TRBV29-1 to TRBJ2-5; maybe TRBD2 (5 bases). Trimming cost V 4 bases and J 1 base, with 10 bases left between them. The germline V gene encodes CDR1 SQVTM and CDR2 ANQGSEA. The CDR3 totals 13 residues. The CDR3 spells CSVAGNSQETQYF. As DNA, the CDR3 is TGCAGCGTTGCGGGAAACAGCCAAGAGACCCAGTACTTC. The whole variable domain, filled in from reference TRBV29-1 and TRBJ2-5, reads SAVISQKPSRDICQRGTSLTIQCQVDSQVTMMFWYRQQPGQSLTLIATANQGSEATYESGFVIDKFPISRPNLTFSTLTVSNMSPEDSSIYLCSVAGNSQETQYFGPGTRLLVL.

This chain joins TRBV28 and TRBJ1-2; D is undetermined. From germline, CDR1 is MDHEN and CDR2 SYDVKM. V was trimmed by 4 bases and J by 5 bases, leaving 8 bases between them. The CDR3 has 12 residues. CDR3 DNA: TGTGCCAGCAGTTCCTCGGCGTATGGCTACACCTTC. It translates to CASSSSAYGYTF.

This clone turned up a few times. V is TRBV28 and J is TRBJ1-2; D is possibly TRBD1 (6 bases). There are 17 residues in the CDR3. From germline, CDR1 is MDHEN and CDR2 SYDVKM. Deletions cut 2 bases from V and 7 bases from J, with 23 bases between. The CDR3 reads CASSLRNVPGHSSGYTF. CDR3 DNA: TGTGCCAGCAGTTTACGGAACGTTCCGGGACACTCGAGTGGCTACACCTTC.

CDR3 loop: CASSPGTSVDTQYF. As DNA, the CDR3 is TGCGCCAGCAGCCCGGGGACTAGTGTGGATACGCAGTATTTT. This chain links TRBV5-1 with TRBJ2-3; TRBD2 agrees at 8 bases. This CDR3 comprises 14 residues. Per the germline V gene, CDR1 is SGHRS and CDR2 is YFSETQ. With V trimmed by 4 bases and J by 6 bases, 7 bases remained unmatched.

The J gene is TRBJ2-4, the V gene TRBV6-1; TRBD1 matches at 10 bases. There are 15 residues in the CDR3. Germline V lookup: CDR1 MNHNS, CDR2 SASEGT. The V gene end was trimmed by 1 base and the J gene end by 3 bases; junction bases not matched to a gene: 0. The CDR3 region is CASSEGTGGKNIQYF. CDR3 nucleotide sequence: TGTGCCAGCAGTGAAGGGACAGGGGGCAAAAACATTCAGTACTTC.

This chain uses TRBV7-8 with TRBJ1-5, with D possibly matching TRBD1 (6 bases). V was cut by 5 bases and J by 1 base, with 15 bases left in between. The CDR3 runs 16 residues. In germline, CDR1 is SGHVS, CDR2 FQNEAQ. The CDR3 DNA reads TGTGCCAGCAGCCCTCGGGGGGGCTTAAGCAATCAGCCCCAGCATTTT. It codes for CASSPRGGLSNQPQHF.

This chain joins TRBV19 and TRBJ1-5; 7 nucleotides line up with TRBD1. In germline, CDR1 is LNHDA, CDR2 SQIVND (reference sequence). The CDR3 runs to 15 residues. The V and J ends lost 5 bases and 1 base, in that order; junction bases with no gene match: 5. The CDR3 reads CASSGDSLSNQPQHF. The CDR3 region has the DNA TGTGCCAGTAGTGGGGACAGTCTAAGCAATCAGCCCCAGCATTTT.

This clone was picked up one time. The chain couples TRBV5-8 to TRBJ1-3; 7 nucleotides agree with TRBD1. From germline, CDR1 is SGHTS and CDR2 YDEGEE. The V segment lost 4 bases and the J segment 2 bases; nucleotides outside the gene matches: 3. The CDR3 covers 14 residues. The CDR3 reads CASSQGTAGNTIYF. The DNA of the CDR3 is TGTGCCAGCAGCCAGGGGACAGCTGGAAACACCATATATTTT.

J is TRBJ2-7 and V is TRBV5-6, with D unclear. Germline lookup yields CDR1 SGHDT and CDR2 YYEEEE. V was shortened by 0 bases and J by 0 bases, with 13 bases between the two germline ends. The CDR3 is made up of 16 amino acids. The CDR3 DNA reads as TGTGCCAGCAGCTTGGGTAGTGGTAAGAGCTCCTACGAGCAGTACTTC. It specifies CASSLGSGKSSYEQYF.

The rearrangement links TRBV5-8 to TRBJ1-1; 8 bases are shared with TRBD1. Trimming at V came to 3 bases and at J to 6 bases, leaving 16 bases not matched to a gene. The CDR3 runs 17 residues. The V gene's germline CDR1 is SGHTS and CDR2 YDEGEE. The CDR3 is CASSYHLGQGGGAEAFF. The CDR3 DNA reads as TGTGCCAGCAGCTACCACCTCGGACAGGGAGGTGGGGCTGAAGCTTTCTTT.

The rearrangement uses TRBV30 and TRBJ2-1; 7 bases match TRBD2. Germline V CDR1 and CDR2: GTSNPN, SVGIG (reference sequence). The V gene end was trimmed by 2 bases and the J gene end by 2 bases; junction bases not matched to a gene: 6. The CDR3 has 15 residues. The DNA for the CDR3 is TGTGCCTGGAGTAAGGTAGCGGGCCCCTACAATGAGCAGTTCTTC. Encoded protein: CAWSKVAGPYNEQFF.

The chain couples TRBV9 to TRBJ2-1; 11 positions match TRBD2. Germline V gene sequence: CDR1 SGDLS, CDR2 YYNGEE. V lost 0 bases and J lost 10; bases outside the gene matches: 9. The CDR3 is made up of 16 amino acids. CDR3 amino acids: CASSVVGTSGRGEQFF. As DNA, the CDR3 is TGTGCCAGCAGCGTAGTGGGGACTAGCGGCCGCGGAGAGCAGTTCTTC.

CDR3 nucleotides: TGCGCCAGCAGCCAAGATGGCGCCCGAGTAGCGGGGGCGTCCTACAATGAGCAGTTCTTC. This sequence encodes CASSQDGARVAGASYNEQFF. The chain carries TRBV4-3 and TRBJ2-1; 9 nucleotides align to TRBD2. CDR3 size: 20 residues. Unmatched junction bases numbered 13, after V lost 0 bases and J lost 1 base. Germline assignment: CDR1 LGHNA and CDR2 YSLEER.

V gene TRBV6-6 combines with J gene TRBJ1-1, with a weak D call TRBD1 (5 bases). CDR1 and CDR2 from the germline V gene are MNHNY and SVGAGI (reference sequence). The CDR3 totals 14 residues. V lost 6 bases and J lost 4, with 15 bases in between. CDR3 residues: CASSFGGGSTEAFF. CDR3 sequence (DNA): TGTGCCAGCAGCTTCGGGGGGGGGTCCACTGAAGCTTTCTTT.

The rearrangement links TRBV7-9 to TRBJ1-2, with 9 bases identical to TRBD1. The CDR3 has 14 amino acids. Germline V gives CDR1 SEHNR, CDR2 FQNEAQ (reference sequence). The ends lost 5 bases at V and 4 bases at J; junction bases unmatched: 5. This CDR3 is CASSRGQGPYGYTF. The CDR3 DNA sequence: TGTGCCAGCAGCAGGGGACAGGGTCCCTATGGCTACACCTTC.

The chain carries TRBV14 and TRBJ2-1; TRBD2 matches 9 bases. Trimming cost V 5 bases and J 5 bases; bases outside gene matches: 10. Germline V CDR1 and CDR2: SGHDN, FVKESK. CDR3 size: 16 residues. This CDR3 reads CASSTLGAGGHNEQFF. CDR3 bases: TGTGCCAGCAGCACATTGGGAGCGGGAGGCCACAATGAGCAGTTCTTC.

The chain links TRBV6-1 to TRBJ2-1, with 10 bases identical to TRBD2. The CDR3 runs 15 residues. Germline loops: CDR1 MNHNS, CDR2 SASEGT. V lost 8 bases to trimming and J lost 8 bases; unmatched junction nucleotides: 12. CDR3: CASRRASGGGDEQFF. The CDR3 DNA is TGTGCCAGCCGAAGGGCTAGCGGGGGAGGGGATGAGCAGTTCTTC.

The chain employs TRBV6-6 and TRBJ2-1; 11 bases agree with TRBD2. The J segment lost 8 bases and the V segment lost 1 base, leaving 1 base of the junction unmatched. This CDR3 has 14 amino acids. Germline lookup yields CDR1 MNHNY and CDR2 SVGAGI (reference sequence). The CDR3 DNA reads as TGTGCCAGCAGTTACTTGGGACTAGCGGATGAGCAGTTCTTC. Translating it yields CASSYLGLADEQFF.

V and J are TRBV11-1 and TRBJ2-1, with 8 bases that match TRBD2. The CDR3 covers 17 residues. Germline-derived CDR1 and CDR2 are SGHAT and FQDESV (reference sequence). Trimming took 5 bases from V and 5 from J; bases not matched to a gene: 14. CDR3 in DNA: TGTGCCAGCAGCCCCGGGACTAGAGGGGATTCCGACAATGAGCAGTTCTTC. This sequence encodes CASSPGTRGDSDNEQFF.

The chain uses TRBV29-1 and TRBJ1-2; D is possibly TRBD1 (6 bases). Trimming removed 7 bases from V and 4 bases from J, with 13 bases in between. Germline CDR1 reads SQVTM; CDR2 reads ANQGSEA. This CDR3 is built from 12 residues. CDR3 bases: TGCAGCGCCCTCCTGACAGGCTATGGCTACACCTTC. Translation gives CSALLTGYGYTF.

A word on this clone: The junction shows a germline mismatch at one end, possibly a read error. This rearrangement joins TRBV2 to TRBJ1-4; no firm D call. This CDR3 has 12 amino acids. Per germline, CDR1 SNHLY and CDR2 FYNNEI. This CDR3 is CASSEVSEKLFF. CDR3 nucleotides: TGTGCCAGCAGCGAAGTTAGCGAAAAACTGTTTTTT.

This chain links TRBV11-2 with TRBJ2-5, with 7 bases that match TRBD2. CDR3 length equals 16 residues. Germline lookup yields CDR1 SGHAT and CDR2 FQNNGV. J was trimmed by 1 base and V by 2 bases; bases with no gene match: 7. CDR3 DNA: TGTGCCAGCAGCTTAAGGGCGGGAGCGGCCCAAGAGACCCAGTACTTC. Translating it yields CASSLRAGAAQETQYF. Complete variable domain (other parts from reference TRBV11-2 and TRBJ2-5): EAGVAQSPRYKIIEKRQSVAFWCNPISGHATLYWYQQILGQGPKLLIQFQNNGVVDDSQLPKDRFSAERLKGVDSTLKIQPAKLEDSAVYLCASSLRAGAAQETQYFGPGTRLLVL.

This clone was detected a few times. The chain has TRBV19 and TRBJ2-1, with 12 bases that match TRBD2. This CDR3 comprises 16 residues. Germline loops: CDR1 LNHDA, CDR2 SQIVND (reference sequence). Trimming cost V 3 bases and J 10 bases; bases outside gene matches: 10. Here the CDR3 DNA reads TGTGCCAGTAGTATCCGCCCTAGCGGGAGGGCCAGCGAGCAGTTCTTC. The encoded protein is CASSIRPSGRASEQFF.

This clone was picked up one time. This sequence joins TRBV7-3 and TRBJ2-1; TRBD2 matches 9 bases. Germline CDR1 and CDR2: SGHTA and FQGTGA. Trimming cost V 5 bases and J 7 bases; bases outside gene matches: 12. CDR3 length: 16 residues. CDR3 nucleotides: TGTGCCAGCAGCCGGCCGGGAGCGGGAGGTCGGAATGAGCAGTTCTTC. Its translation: CASSRPGAGGRNEQFF. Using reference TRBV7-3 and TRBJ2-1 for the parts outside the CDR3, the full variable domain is GAGVSQTPSNKVTEKGKYVELRCDPISGHTALYWYRQSLGQGPEFLIYFQGTGAADDSGLPNDRFFAVRPEGSVSTLKIQRTERGDSAVYLCASSRPGAGGRNEQFFGPGTRLTVL.

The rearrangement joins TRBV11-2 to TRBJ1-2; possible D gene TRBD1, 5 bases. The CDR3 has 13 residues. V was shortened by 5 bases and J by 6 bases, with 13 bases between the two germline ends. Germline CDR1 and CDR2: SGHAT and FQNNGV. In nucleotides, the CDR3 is TGTGCCAGCAGCCCTAGGAGGGGCAATGGCTACACCTTC. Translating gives CASSPRRGNGYTF.

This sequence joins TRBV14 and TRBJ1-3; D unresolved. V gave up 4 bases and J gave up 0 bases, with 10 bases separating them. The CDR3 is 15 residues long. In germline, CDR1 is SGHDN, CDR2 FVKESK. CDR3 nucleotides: TGTGCCAGCAGCCTTAAGCCGACCTCTGGAAACACCATATATTTT. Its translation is CASSLKPTSGNTIYF.

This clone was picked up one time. The CDR3 region is CASSEAGGNEQFF. CDR3 bases: TGTGCCAGCAGTGAGGCGGGGGGGAATGAGCAGTTCTTC. The J gene is TRBJ2-1, the V gene TRBV2, with 9 bases lining up with TRBD2. V dropped 3 bases and J dropped 7; count of bases not matched to a gene: 1. This CDR3 has 13 residues. Germline V gene sequence: CDR1 SNHLY, CDR2 FYNNEI.